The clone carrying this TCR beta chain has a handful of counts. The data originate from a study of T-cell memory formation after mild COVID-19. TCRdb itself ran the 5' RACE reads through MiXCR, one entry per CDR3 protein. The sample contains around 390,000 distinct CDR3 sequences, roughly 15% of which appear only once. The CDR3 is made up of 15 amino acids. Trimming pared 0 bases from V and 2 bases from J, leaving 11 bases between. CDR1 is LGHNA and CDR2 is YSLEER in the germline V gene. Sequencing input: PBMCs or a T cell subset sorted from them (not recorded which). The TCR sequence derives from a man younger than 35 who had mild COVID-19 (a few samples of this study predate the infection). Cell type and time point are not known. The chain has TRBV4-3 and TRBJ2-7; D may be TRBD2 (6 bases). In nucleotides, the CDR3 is TGCGCCAGCAGCCAAGAGGAGGGTGTCGCCTACGAGCAGTACTTC. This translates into CASSQEEGVAYEQYF.